The 14 T cell receptor beta chains reported below all come from one sample, sequenced in a study of T cell repertoires in cytomegalovirus infection. Each CDR3 protein is one row after TCRdb ran MiXCR on the reads. Found here are approximately 140,000 distinct CDR3 sequences, 7.5% to 9% of them singletons; the top ten hold roughly 9.1%. The sample taken for sequencing was PBMCs. The origin of the receptors is a human donor in good health (CMV status not recorded). Some clones in this sample may be carry-over from other donors' samples.

This clonotype appeared a few times. The chain has TRBV23-1 and TRBJ2-3; D remains unclear. TRBV23-1 is treated as an ORF (open reading frame) with a function not yet certain. This CDR3 is 16 amino acids long. The V gene lost 5 bases and the J gene lost 3 bases, with 18 bases spanning the gap. The CDR3 loop is CASSYPPEARTDTQYF. The DNA for the CDR3 is TGCGCCAGCAGTTACCCCCCGGAAGCAAGAACAGATACGCAGTATTTT.

The sample holds many counts of this clonotype. The genes are TRBV28 and TRBJ1-2; a weak D match, TRBD1 (6 bases). The V gene lost 1 base and the J gene lost 6 bases, with 15 bases spanning the gap. The CDR3 runs 15 residues. Germline-derived CDR1 and CDR2 are MDHEN and SYDVKM. The CDR3: CASSLFWGLRDGYTF. The DNA of the CDR3 is TGTGCCAGCAGTTTATTCTGGGGGCTTAGAGATGGCTACACCTTC.

This clonotype was observed at least ten times. The chain recombines TRBV6-1 with TRBJ2-1, with D possibly matching TRBD1 (6 bases). CDR1 MNHNS and CDR2 SASEGT come from the germline V gene. The ends were cut back, 8 bases at V and 9 bases at J, with 17 bases in the middle. This CDR3 comprises 13 residues. CDR3 residues: CASGSGAGTEQFF. Here the CDR3 DNA reads TGTGCCAGCGGTTCAGGGGCGGGTACTGAGCAGTTCTTC.

This clonotype has only a few counts. V is TRBV27 and J is TRBJ2-1, with 7 bases matching TRBD1. The CDR3 totals 16 residues. V lost 0 bases and J lost 4; bases outside the gene matches: 6. CDR1 is MNHEY and CDR2 is SMNVEV in the germline V gene (reference sequence). The CDR3 sequence: CASSLSWGQRYNEQFF. The CDR3 region has the DNA TGTGCCAGCAGTTTATCGTGGGGACAGAGATACAATGAGCAGTTCTTC.

This clonotype came up many times. The CDR3 bases are TGTGCCAGCAGCTTAAATCTGTTTCGCTACGAGCAGTACTTC. Translated, it gives CASSLNLFRYEQYF. This rearrangement joins TRBV7-8 to TRBJ2-7; D call uncertain. Trimming took 2 bases from V and 3 from J, leaving 11 bases between them. From germline, CDR1 is SGHVS and CDR2 FQNEAQ. The CDR3 runs 14 residues. The variable domain in full, completed from reference TRBV7-8 and TRBJ2-7, reads GAGVSQSPRYKVAKRGQDVALRCDPISGHVSLFWYQQALGQGPEFLTYFQNEAQLDKSGLPSDRFFAERPEGSVSTLKIQRTQQEDSAVYLCASSLNLFRYEQYFGPGTRLTVT.

The genes are TRBV20-1 and TRBJ1-2; maybe TRBD1 (5 bases). Germline assignment: CDR1 DFQATT and CDR2 SNEGSKA (reference sequence). V was pared by 0 bases and J by 4 bases, with 12 bases between. The CDR3 spans 14 residues. The CDR3 protein is CSARDGGDLYGYTF. DNA of the CDR3: TGCAGTGCTAGAGATGGAGGGGATCTCTATGGCTACACCTTC.

This clonotype was counted ten times or more. The CDR3 bases are TGTGCCAGCAGCCAAGATCGGGTTTTTGGAAACACCATATATTTT. Translating gives CASSQDRVFGNTIYF. The rearrangement joins TRBV14 to TRBJ1-3; unclear D gene. The ends were cut back, 0 bases at V and 3 bases at J, with 9 bases in the middle. The CDR3 loop spans 15 amino acids. From germline, CDR1 is SGHDN and CDR2 FVKESK. Together with reference TRBV14 and TRBJ1-3, the CDR3 gives the full variable domain: EAGVTQFPSHSVIEKGQTVTLRCDPISGHDNLYWYRRVMGKEIKFLLHFVKESKQDESGMPNNRFLAERTGGTYSTLKVQPAELEDSGVYFCASSQDRVFGNTIYFGEGSWLTVV.

This clonotype was observed many times. The rearrangement joins TRBV7-9 to TRBJ1-1; D is ambiguous. Between the trimmed V and J ends, which lost 1 base and 6 bases, there was a span of 9 bases. The germline V gene has CDR1 SEHNR and CDR2 FQNEAQ (reference sequence). The CDR3 contains 13 residues. The CDR3 loop is CASSLGQRPEAFF. The CDR3 DNA reads TGTGCCAGCAGCTTAGGGCAGCGCCCTGAAGCTTTCTTT.

V is TRBV2 and J is TRBJ1-5; D is undetermined. The CDR3 contains 14 residues. The germline gives CDR1 SNHLY, CDR2 FYNNEI. V was trimmed by 3 bases and J by 0 bases, leaving 6 bases between them. CDR3 amino acids: CASSDSNSNQPQHF. DNA for the CDR3: TGTGCCAGCAGTGACTCCAATAGCAATCAGCCCCAGCATTTT.

This clonotype was counted many times. The chain has TRBV14 and TRBJ1-2; TRBD1 aligns across 8 bases. V shed 1 base, J shed 6 bases, and the junction held 7 bases outside the gene matches. CDR1 is SGHDN, CDR2 FVKESK, per germline. CDR3 length: 15 residues. The CDR3 here is CASSQVARGLDGYTF. The CDR3 DNA is TGTGCCAGCAGCCAAGTGGCCAGGGGGCTGGATGGCTACACCTTC.

This clonotype has ten or more counts. The V call is TRBV5-5, the J call TRBJ1-6; 8 bases align to TRBD1. Germline V gene lookup returns CDR1 SGHKS and CDR2 YYEKEE (reference sequence). Trimming at V came to 5 bases and at J to 5 bases, leaving 9 bases not matched to a gene. The CDR3 is 16 amino acids. This chain's CDR3 is CASSSSGDRNNSPLHF. For the CDR3, the DNA is TGTGCCAGCAGTTCTTCCGGGGACAGGAATAATTCACCCCTCCACTTT.

This chain uses TRBV5-1 with TRBJ2-5, with D unclear. This CDR3 has 13 amino acids. V was shortened by 4 bases and J by 2 bases, with 9 bases between the two germline ends. Germline CDR1 and CDR2: SGHRS and YFSETQ. DNA for the CDR3: TGCGCCAGCAGCGCAGGACCTCAAGAGACCCAGTACTTC. Translating gives CASSAGPQETQYF.

The gene calls are TRBV29-1 and TRBJ2-5; D call uncertain. The germline CDR1 and CDR2 sequences are SQVTM and ANQGSEA. The CDR3 has 13 amino acids. V shed 4 bases and J shed 5 bases, with 14 bases lying between them. The CDR3 DNA is TGCAGCGTTGCCCTCGTCGAAGGGGAGACCCAGTACTTC. It is translated as CSVALVEGETQYF. Full variable domain (missing parts from reference TRBV29-1 and TRBJ2-5): SAVISQKPSRDICQRGTSLTIQCQVDSQVTMMFWYRQQPGQSLTLIATANQGSEATYESGFVIDKFPISRPNLTFSTLTVSNMSPEDSSIYLCSVALVEGETQYFGPGTRLLVL.

The rearrangement links TRBV20-1 to TRBJ2-5, with D possibly called TRBD1 or TRBD2 (5 bases each). This CDR3 spans 13 amino acids. Trimming pared 4 bases from V and 9 bases from J, leaving 18 bases between. Germline V gene sequence: CDR1 DFQATT, CDR2 SNEGSKA (reference sequence). The CDR3 DNA reads TGCAGTGCTAACCGGGGCACGAAATGGGCCCAGTACTTC. Protein product: CSANRGTKWAQYF.